This T cell receptor (beta chain) was retrieved from a study of blood T cell repertoires in COVID-19. This clone has a single count. The assay was immunoSEQ multiplex PCR, and TCRdb's table has in-frame clones only and misses some. The top ten hold less than 20% of the sample, which has about 200,000 clones, around 80% seen once. This CDR3 contains 13 residues. The ends lost 7 bases at V and 4 bases at J; junction bases unmatched: 5. Germline values: CDR1 SQVTM, CDR2 ANQGSEA. The source material was peripheral blood. The TCR was taken from a human donor in a cohort sampled during active COVID-19. This sequence joins TRBV29-1 and TRBJ1-4; the match to TRBD1 covers 8 bases. CDR3 in amino acids: CSASDRGNEKLFF. CDR3 coding DNA: TGCAGCGCCAGCGACAGGGGTAATGAAAAACTGTTTTTT.